These 20 T cell receptor beta chains came from one sample sequenced in a study of shared clonotypes between healthy human individuals. The method was immunoSEQ multiplex PCR; TCRdb's version includes in-frame clones alone and lacks a portion of them. This sample has around 1,000,000 clones, with roughly 80% found just once. The source material was memory CD4+ T cells from PBMCs. Described subset: CD45RA-negative fraction. Every receptor here comes from a man between 18 and 35 years old in good health. Some clones in this sample may be carry-over from other donors' samples.

V usage is TRBV2 and J usage is TRBJ2-7, with TRBD1 matching over 7 bases. V dropped 5 bases and J dropped 3; count of bases not matched to a gene: 7. This CDR3 region has 14 residues. Per the germline V gene, CDR1 is SNHLY and CDR2 is FYNNEI. CDR3 amino acids: CASSKQGTGYEQYF. CDR3 nucleotides: TGTGCCAGCAGTAAACAGGGGACGGGCTACGAGCAGTACTTC.

The chain employs TRBV18 and TRBJ1-5; D not resolved. V was trimmed by 8 bases and J by 4 bases, leaving 12 bases between them. This CDR3 comprises 13 residues. The germline CDR1 and CDR2 sequences are KGHSH and LQKENI. CDR3 protein: CASRTDANQPQHF. CDR3 in DNA: TGTGCCAGCCGGACGGACGCTAATCAGCCCCAGCATTTT.

The V call is TRBV11-2, the J call TRBJ2-5; 9 bases agree with TRBD1. This CDR3 contains 15 residues. The germline gives CDR1 SGHAT, CDR2 FQNNGV. With 5 bases clipped from V and 5 bases from J, the junction kept 9 bases outside the gene matches. CDR3 sequence: CASSGGQGGWETQYF. The CDR3 bases are TGTGCCAGCAGCGGGGGACAGGGAGGATGGGAGACCCAGTACTTC.

The chain is built from TRBV5-1 and TRBJ1-2; 10 bases are a match to TRBD1. Trimming took 4 bases from V and 6 from J; bases not matched to a gene: 9. The V gene's germline CDR1 is SGHRS and CDR2 YFSETQ. This CDR3 is built from 15 residues. The CDR3 nucleotides read TGCGCCAGCAGCGTGGGGGACAGGGGCTTGAATGGCTACACCTTC. It yields the protein CASSVGDRGLNGYTF.

The rearrangement uses TRBV12-5 and TRBJ2-7; TRBD2 matches 10 bases. Germline assignment: CDR1 LGHNT and CDR2 FRNRAP. Trimming removed 5 bases from V and 7 bases from J; junction bases left unmatched: 5. This CDR3 region has 13 residues. CDR3 DNA: TGTGCTAGTGGTCCTAGCGGGAGTAAAGAGCAGTACTTC. Its protein is CASGPSGSKEQYF.

The chain couples TRBV9 to TRBJ1-2; 7 bases align to TRBD1. CDR3 length: 18 residues. Germline V CDR1 and CDR2: SGDLS, YYNGEE. The V gene end was trimmed by 4 bases and the J gene end by 5 bases; junction bases not matched to a gene: 20. CDR3 bases: TGTGCCAGCAGCAAACACCCGGGCTTCGGACAGGAGATATATGGCTACACCTTC. This encodes CASSKHPGFGQEIYGYTF. The full variable domain, rest sourced from reference TRBV9 and TRBJ1-2, is DSGVTQTPKHLITATGQRVTLRCSPRSGDLSVYWYQQSLDQGLQFLIQYYNGEERAKGNILERFSAQQFPDLHSELNLSSLELGDSALYFCASSKHPGFGQEIYGYTFGSGTRLTVV.

Ten or more counts support this clone. CDR3 nucleotide sequence: TGTGCCAGCAGTTTTACAACCTGGACTAGCGGGAGTTTCGCGTACGAGCAGTACTTC. This sequence encodes CASSFTTWTSGSFAYEQYF. V and J are TRBV27 and TRBJ2-7; TRBD2 matches 13 bases. J was trimmed by 4 bases and V by 3 bases; bases with no gene match: 15. The CDR3 is 19 residues long. Per germline, CDR1 MNHEY and CDR2 SMNVEV (reference sequence).

In its sample, this clone was seen a few times. This CDR3 is also generated by other DNA sequences in the sample. The chain couples TRBV5-1 to TRBJ1-4; D call uncertain. Germline loops: CDR1 SGHRS, CDR2 YFSETQ. The CDR3 is made up of 13 amino acids. V lost 0 bases, J lost 5 bases, and 5 bases lay in between. CDR3 coding DNA: TGCGCCAGCAGCTTGGGGCAGAATGAAAAACTGTTTTTT. This encodes CASSLGQNEKLFF.

The chain combines TRBV25-1 with TRBJ2-6, with 12 nucleotides matching TRBD1. The CDR3 has 18 amino acids. Germline assignment: CDR1 MGHDK and CDR2 SYGVNS. V lost 10 bases to trimming and J lost 3 bases; unmatched junction nucleotides: 13. The CDR3 DNA reads TGTGCCACCGGATCCGTGGGACAGGGGGCTTTTGGGGCCAACGTCCTGACTTTC. Amino acid sequence: CATGSVGQGAFGANVLTF.

CDR3 in amino acids: CASSPSSSREQYF. Here the CDR3 DNA reads TGTGCCAGCAGTCCCTCCTCGTCAAGAGAGCAGTACTTC. The V and J genes are TRBV27 and TRBJ2-7; D ambiguous. The length of the CDR3 is 13 residues. Germline loops: CDR1 MNHEY, CDR2 SMNVEV (reference sequence). V was cut by 5 bases and J by 7 bases, with 15 bases left in between.

This chain links TRBV7-9 with TRBJ2-1; 7 nucleotides align to TRBD2. V was pared by 8 bases and J by 8 bases, with 9 bases of the junction left unmatched. The germline V gene has CDR1 SEHNR and CDR2 FQNEAQ (reference sequence). The CDR3 has 13 residues. CDR3 residues: CASGEAGGYEQFF. The DNA for the CDR3 is TGTGCCAGCGGGGAGGCCGGGGGGTATGAGCAGTTCTTC.

The table lists this clone with a count of one. Other DNA sequences in this sample translate to the same CDR3. The V call is TRBV4-1, the J call TRBJ2-1, with D perhaps being TRBD1 or TRBD2 (5 bases each). The CDR3 runs 13 residues. CDR1 and CDR2 (germline): MGHRA, YSYEKL. Trimming removed 1 base at V and 4 bases at J, with 5 bases between. The CDR3 protein is CASSQGGYNEQFF. The CDR3 DNA reads as TGCGCCAGCAGCCAAGGGGGGTACAATGAGCAGTTCTTC.

A single count supports this clone. The genes are TRBV10-3 and TRBJ2-1, with a possible D match to TRBD1 (5 bases). V dropped 5 bases and J dropped 2 bases, with 10 bases sitting between them. Germline assignment: CDR1 ENHRY and CDR2 SYGVKD. CDR3 length: 14 amino acids. CDR3 sequence: CAISKQEPYNEQFF. DNA for the CDR3: TGTGCCATCAGTAAACAGGAACCCTACAATGAGCAGTTCTTC.

J is TRBJ2-3 and V is TRBV7-3, with D tentatively TRBD2 (5 bases). The ends were cut back, 5 bases at V and 2 bases at J, with 14 bases in the middle. CDR1 is SGHTA, CDR2 FQGTGA, per germline. CDR3 length: 15 amino acids. DNA for the CDR3: TGTGCCAGCAGCCCCGGGCGGGCTTTCACAGATACGCAGTATTTT. Translated, it gives CASSPGRAFTDTQYF.

The rearrangement links TRBV2 to TRBJ2-5; no clear D. The V and J ends lost 6 bases and 4 bases respectively, with 12 bases between them. The CDR3 loop spans 13 amino acids. The germline V gene encodes CDR1 SNHLY and CDR2 FYNNEI. In DNA form, the CDR3 reads TGTGCCAGCAGCGACGCCGGACGAGAGACCCAGTACTTC. It encodes CASSDAGRETQYF. Based on the CDR3 plus reference TRBV2 and TRBJ2-5, the full variable domain is EPEVTQTPSHQVTQMGQEVILRCVPISNHLYFYWYRQILGQKVEFLVSFYNNEISEKSEIFDDQFSVERPDGSNFTLKIRSTKLEDSAMYFCASSDAGRETQYFGPGTRLLVL.

This clone was counted a single time. Other DNA sequences in this specimen translate into the identical CDR3. V usage is TRBV18 and J usage is TRBJ2-1, with 9 bases matching TRBD2. Per germline, CDR1 KGHSH and CDR2 LQKENI. The V gene end was trimmed by 3 bases and the J gene end by 2 bases; junction bases not matched to a gene: 2. CDR3 length: 15 residues. The CDR3 reads CASSPTSGTYNEQFF. In DNA, the CDR3 is TGTGCCAGCTCACCGACTAGCGGAACCTACAATGAGCAGTTCTTC.

This clone was seen more than once but under ten times. The rearrangement links TRBV27 to TRBJ2-7; D not resolved. The CDR3 covers 13 residues. The V gene's germline CDR1 is MNHEY and CDR2 SMNVEV (reference sequence). The V end was cut by 6 bases, the J end by 2 bases, with 11 bases between. CDR3 sequence reads: CASSPHATYEQYF. DNA of the CDR3: TGTGCCAGCAGCCCACACGCTACCTACGAGCAGTACTTC.

This chain connects TRBV9 to TRBJ1-2; D not certain. CDR3 size: 12 residues. Trimming removed 0 bases from V and 8 bases from J, with 8 bases in between. Germline V CDR1 and CDR2: SGDLS, YYNGEE. The CDR3 protein is CASSVGNWGYTF. The CDR3 nucleotides read TGTGCCAGCAGCGTAGGGAACTGGGGCTACACCTTC.

The count of this clone is one. This chain uses TRBV5-1 with TRBJ2-7; D remains unclear. Trimming left V 0 bases short and J 4 bases short, with 20 bases between. The V gene's germline CDR1 is SGHRS and CDR2 YFSETQ. The CDR3 covers 17 residues. The CDR3 DNA follows: TGCGCCAGCAGCTTGGGGTCAGTCCAGTGGAAGCTGTACGAGCAGTACTTC. It is translated as CASSLGSVQWKLYEQYF.

In its sample, this clone was seen once. The chain uses TRBV7-9 and TRBJ2-3, with 10 bases aligning to TRBD2. The trim removed 3 bases at V and 3 bases at J, leaving 6 bases unmatched. Germline V CDR1 and CDR2: SEHNR, FQNEAQ (reference sequence). The CDR3 runs 16 residues. In nucleotides, the CDR3 is TGTGCCAGCAGCTTGATCGAGCGGGAGGGGACAGATACGCAGTATTTT. It encodes CASSLIEREGTDTQYF.